Below are 18 T cell receptor beta chains sequenced from a single sample in a study of PD-L1 blockade in urothelial cancer (dated 2017 in TCRdb). Receptor libraries were prepared by the immunoSEQ multiplex PCR assay. The immuneACCESS repertoire file appears here via TCRdb, limited to in-frame rearrangements. These files lack a portion of the clones; in checked studies, under half of the deficit traces to unresolved V genes, and the cause of the others is not known. The sample records approximately 120,000 clones, more than 70% of which are singletons. In total, the top ten clones hold roughly 2.6% of the sample. What this sample's time point label stands for: peripheral blood 6 weeks after treatment start. Sample: PBMCs, taken around atezolizumab (anti-PD-L1) treatment. These receptors were collected from a man in his fifties with urothelial cancer.

The chain couples TRBV27 to TRBJ2-2, with 7 bases fitting TRBD2. The CDR3 contains 14 residues. After removal of 5 bases from V and 4 bases from J, the junction contained 4 bases not matched to a gene. Germline loops: CDR1 MNHEY, CDR2 SMNVEV (reference sequence). The CDR3 sequence is CASSKAGSTGELFF. CDR3 nucleotide sequence: TGTGCCAGCAGTAAAGCGGGATCCACCGGGGAGCTGTTTTTT.

The chain is built from TRBV5-1 and TRBJ2-5; the match to TRBD1 covers 7 bases. CDR3 length equals 15 residues. In germline, CDR1 is SGHRS, CDR2 YFSETQ. V dropped 6 bases and J dropped 1; count of bases not matched to a gene: 9. CDR3 amino acids: CASTPRDSPQETQYF. CDR3 DNA: TGCGCCAGCACCCCCCGGGACAGCCCCCAAGAGACCCAGTACTTC.

The rearrangement uses TRBV18 and TRBJ1-5; D might be TRBD1 (5 bases). The germline CDR1 and CDR2 sequences are KGHSH and LQKENI. The CDR3 runs to 16 residues. The ends were cut back, 8 bases at V and 4 bases at J, with 21 bases in the middle. CDR3: CASALTDPGPNQPQHF. The CDR3 nucleotides read TGTGCCAGCGCTTTGACAGATCCAGGCCCAAATCAGCCCCAGCATTTT.

The genes are TRBV28 and TRBJ2-5, with D possibly TRBD2 on 5 matching bases. The CDR3 is made up of 15 amino acids. Germline V gene data show CDR1 as MDHEN and CDR2 as SYDVKM. Trimming removed 3 bases at V and 2 bases at J, with 13 bases between. The CDR3 region has the DNA TGTGCCAGCAGTTTCGGCGGAACGGGACAAGAGACCCAGTACTTC. It codes for CASSFGGTGQETQYF.

This chain joins TRBV18 and TRBJ1-5; the D gene is possibly TRBD1 (6 bases). Trimming left V 2 bases short and J 6 bases short, with 11 bases between. CDR1 and CDR2 (germline): KGHSH, LQKENI. The CDR3 has 14 residues. The DNA for the CDR3 is TGTGCCAGCTCACCAGGGTCAGGGGCTCAGCCCCAGCATTTT. It is translated as CASSPGSGAQPQHF.

This clone has a single count. V gene TRBV7-6 combines with J gene TRBJ2-7; 9 bases match TRBD1. V dropped 1 base and J dropped 6; count of bases not matched to a gene: 4. Per the germline V gene, CDR1 is SGHVS and CDR2 is FNYEAQ. This CDR3 has 14 amino acids. The CDR3 here is CASSLVKTGGEQYF. The CDR3 bases are TGTGCCAGCAGCTTAGTCAAGACAGGGGGCGAGCAGTACTTC.

This chain links TRBV2 with TRBJ1-5, with 10 bases aligning to TRBD1. Unmatched junction bases numbered 14, after V lost 8 bases and J lost 4 bases. The CDR3 covers 17 residues. In germline, CDR1 is SNHLY, CDR2 FYNNEI. As DNA, the CDR3 is TGTGCCAGCGAAAAGATCGACAGGGGGCTTAATAATCAGCCCCAGCATTTT. Its translation: CASEKIDRGLNNQPQHF.

The J gene is TRBJ2-7, the V gene TRBV5-4, with 10 nucleotides matching TRBD1. Germline CDR1 is SGHNT and CDR2 is YYREEE (reference sequence). This CDR3 has 14 amino acids. V lost 5 bases, J lost 5 bases, and 7 bases stayed unmatched. In DNA form, the CDR3 reads TGTGCCAGCAGGTCGGGACAGGGGTTCGACGAGCAGTACTTC. It yields the protein CASRSGQGFDEQYF. Combining the CDR3 with reference TRBV5-4 and TRBJ2-7 gives the whole variable domain ETGVTQSPTHLIKTRGQQVTLRCSSQSGHNTVSWYQQALGQGPQFIFQYYREEENGRGNFPPRFSGLQFPNYSSELNVNALELDDSALYLCASRSGQGFDEQYFGPGTRLTVT.

The chain combines TRBV28 with TRBJ2-1, with 7 bases that match TRBD2. Germline values: CDR1 MDHEN, CDR2 SYDVKM. CDR3 size: 15 residues. V trimming: 5 bases; J trimming: 7 bases; junction bases outside the gene matches: 11. In nucleotides, the CDR3 is TGTGCCAGCAGTGCTCTGGCGGGAGCGTGGAATGAGCAGTTCTTC. Translated: CASSALAGAWNEQFF.

The gene calls are TRBV5-1 and TRBJ2-5; D possibly corresponds to TRBD1 (5 bases). The V gene lost 0 bases and the J gene lost 4 bases, with 22 bases spanning the gap. The germline CDR1 and CDR2 sequences are SGHRS and YFSETQ. This CDR3 is 18 amino acids long. This chain's CDR3 is CASSLEGSRASRGETQYF. DNA of the CDR3: TGCGCCAGCAGCTTGGAGGGGTCGAGAGCCTCAAGAGGAGAGACCCAGTACTTC.

This CDR3 is CASSLLGDYLMNTEAFF. The CDR3 coding sequence is TGTGCCAGCAGTTTACTAGGGGACTATCTTATGAACACTGAAGCTTTCTTT. The chain couples TRBV28 to TRBJ1-1; TRBD1 might be the D (5 bases). Germline V gene sequence: CDR1 MDHEN, CDR2 SYDVKM. Trimming pared 2 bases from V and 0 bases from J, leaving 16 bases between. The length of the CDR3 is 17 residues.

V gene TRBV7-9 combines with J gene TRBJ2-7, with TRBD2 matching 10 bases. Germline assignment: CDR1 SEHNR and CDR2 FQNEAQ (reference sequence). Trimming took 1 base from V and 3 from J; bases not matched to a gene: 3. The CDR3 has 15 residues. CDR3 sequence (DNA): TGTGCCAGCAGCTTAGATGCTAGCGGGAGCTACGAGCAGTACTTC. Protein sequence: CASSLDASGSYEQYF.

This sequence joins TRBV7-2 and TRBJ2-2; D is perhaps TRBD2 (6 bases). Germline values: CDR1 SGHTA, CDR2 FQGNSA. This CDR3 has 14 residues. The V gene lost 2 bases and the J gene lost 5 bases, with 9 bases spanning the gap. CDR3 residues: CASSLHGTTGELFF. The CDR3 coding sequence is TGTGCCAGCAGCTTACATGGGACTACCGGGGAGCTGTTTTTT.

The chain is built from TRBV16 and TRBJ1-2; TRBD1 agrees at 7 bases. CDR1 is KGHSY, CDR2 FQNENV, per germline. The ends lost 4 bases at V and 8 bases at J; junction bases unmatched: 7. The CDR3 is made up of 13 amino acids. The CDR3 here is CASSRRQGGGYTF. The CDR3 DNA sequence: TGTGCCAGCAGCCGAAGACAGGGAGGAGGCTACACCTTC.

V and J are TRBV5-1 and TRBJ2-7, with 8 bases fitting TRBD2. Trimming removed 0 bases from V and 2 bases from J; junction bases left unmatched: 7. Germline CDR1 and CDR2: SGHRS and YFSETQ. This CDR3 has 16 residues. CDR3 sequence: CASSLVSGTRTYEQYF. The CDR3 nucleotides read TGCGCCAGCAGCTTGGTTAGCGGGACAAGAACCTACGAGCAGTACTTC.

This chain joins TRBV19 and TRBJ1-5, with a tentative D call TRBD1 (5 bases). The CDR3 runs 14 residues. Trimming removed 7 bases at V and 4 bases at J, with 14 bases between. The V gene's germline CDR1 is LNHDA and CDR2 SQIVND (reference sequence). In DNA form, the CDR3 reads TGTGCCAGTACCGAGACGGGGGATAATCAGCCCCAGCATTTT. Amino acids: CASTETGDNQPQHF.

The chain links TRBV7-6 to TRBJ2-2; no reliable D call. CDR1 and CDR2 (germline): SGHVS, FNYEAQ. The CDR3 runs 15 residues. V lost 5 bases and J lost 4, with 14 bases in between. In DNA form, the CDR3 reads TGTGCCAGCAGCCCAAGTTTAACATTCACCGGGGAGCTGTTTTTT. This translates into CASSPSLTFTGELFF.

The chain carries TRBV18 and TRBJ1-1; D is undetermined. The CDR3 covers 13 residues. In germline, CDR1 is KGHSH, CDR2 LQKENI. V shed 3 bases and J shed 2 bases, with 7 bases lying between them. This CDR3 reads CASSPSGNTEAFF. The CDR3 nucleotides are TGTGCCAGCTCACCCAGTGGCAACACTGAAGCTTTCTTT.